Reported below is one T cell receptor beta chain. Germline-derived CDR1 and CDR2 are MRHNA and SNTAGT. The junction had 6 bases not matched to a gene; V was cut back by 4 bases and J by 4 bases. CDR3 length: 14 amino acids. In the authors' workflow: Using reference gene primer amplification, nucleated cell counts were estimated. Clones were read by immunoSEQ multiplex PCR, and TCRdb kept only the in-frame ones, dropping some. That table gives V, J and clone size, and the DNA gave D and trimming. This sample carries under 250,000 clones, roughly 83% of them seen once, and the ten largest clones take approximately 6.2%. The sample is drawn from a study of blood T cell repertoires in COVID-19. The wider study: Acute and convalescent COVID-19 specimens originated in the United States, Italy and Spain. T cells, B-cell-depleted T cells, or PBMCs supplied cDNA or gDNA.

The sequence was obtained from a woman of 80 years or more with COVID-19, enrolled during active disease. The sequencing sample was made of peripheral blood. The V gene is TRBV6-4, the J gene TRBJ1-1; TRBD1 matches at 7 bases. The CDR3 DNA follows: TGTGCCAGCAGTGCAGGGACAGTAGGCACTGAAGCTTTCTTT. Protein product: CASSAGTVGTEAFF.